This TCR beta chain emerged from a study of T cell repertoires in cytomegalovirus infection. This clonotype was observed a few times. The antigen remains undetermined. Whole-study findings and limits: Summed frequency of shared TCR beta families picked out CMV carriers who also had the relevant HLA. The ex vivo response showed dominance by HLA-C-restricted CMV-specific TCR beta clonotypes.

MiXCR, applied by TCRdb to the reads, yields one record per CDR3 protein. The sample shows about 490,000 distinct CDR3 sequences, about 11% of them seen only once. The sequence derives from a human donor in good health (CMV status not recorded). Some clones in this sample may be carry-over from other donors' samples. The sequenced sample was PBMCs.

The DNA for the CDR3 is TGTGCCAGCAGCTCCCTAGCTGAAGCTTTCTTT. This translates into CASSSLAEAFF. The gene calls are TRBV7-9 and TRBJ1-1; D gene uncertain. Germline CDR1 and CDR2: SEHNR and FQNEAQ (reference sequence). Trimming took off 4 bases at V and 6 bases at J, with 6 bases between the two ends. CDR3 size: 11 residues.